Listed below are T cell receptor beta chains from one sample, sequenced in a study of OX40 agonist ivuxolimab in advanced cancers. Assay: immunoSEQ multiplex PCR; the TCRdb copy retains only in-frame clones and omits some. Among fewer than 45,000 clones listed, 75% to 85% were seen once. Sequencing used CD4+ or CD8+ T cells sorted from blood, obtained in a trial of the OX40 agonist ivuxolimab. The receptor source for this set is an adult with an advanced solid tumor such as melanoma, head and neck, liver or kidney cancer. Each CDR3 is given with its conserved first and last residue. A D gene is named only where the DNA matches it firmly. Rows may omit the clone size; those that give it use once, few, many or a size class.

V gene	J gene	D gene	clone size	CDR3 protein	CDR3 DNA
TRBV5-1	TRBJ2-7	.	.	CASTPRGFTYEQYF	TGCGCCAGCACGCCGCGGGGATTCACCTACGAGCAGTACTTC
TRBV18	TRBJ1-1	.	.	CASSNTPNTEAFF	TGTGCCAGCTCAAATACACCGAACACTGAAGCTTTCTTT
TRBV9	TRBJ2-6	.	.	CASSADGQPSSGANVLTF	TGTGCCAGCAGCGCAGATGGACAACCAAGCTCTGGGGCCAACGTCCTGACTTTC
TRBV2	TRBJ1-5	.	.	CASSRPGQPQHF	TGTGCCAGCAGTAGGCCAGGTCAGCCCCAGCATTTT
TRBV29-1	TRBJ2-1	.	.	CSVLGQYNEQFF	TGCAGCGTTCTAGGACAGTACAATGAGCAGTTCTTC
TRBV28	TRBJ1-2	TRBD1	.	CASTMTGTLNYGYTF	TGTGCCAGCACCATGACAGGGACGCTTAACTATGGCTACACCTTC
TRBV10-3	TRBJ1-5	TRBD1	.	CAISRSGTGDQPQHF	TGTGCCATCAGTCGCTCCGGGACAGGGGATCAGCCCCAGCATTTT
TRBV6-5	TRBJ2-7	.	.	CATTRAATYEQYF	TGTGCCACTACAAGGGCAGCGACCTACGAGCAGTACTTC
TRBV6-1	TRBJ2-7	TRBD1	.	CASRVDRGAYEQYF	TGTGCCAGCAGGGTGGACAGGGGGGCCTACGAGCAGTACTTC
TRBV9	TRBJ2-5	.	.	CASSVRTGETQYF	TGTGCCAGCAGCGTAAGAACAGGGGAGACCCAGTACTTC
TRBV6-6	TRBJ1-5	.	.	CASRRGNQPQHF	TGTGCCAGCAGAAGGGGGAATCAGCCCCAGCATTTT
TRBV9	TRBJ2-7	.	once	CASSVGRDRTYEQYF	TGTGCCAGCAGCGTAGGTCGCGACAGAACCTACGAGCAGTACTTC
TRBV6-1	TRBJ2-5	.	.	CASSGGSQETQYF	TGTGCCAGCAGTGGCGGGTCTCAAGAGACCCAGTACTTC
TRBV29-1	TRBJ2-5	.	.	CSVAPGWETQYF	TGCAGCGTTGCACCGGGGTGGGAGACCCAGTACTTC
TRBV2	TRBJ2-7	.	once	CASSEGGRDKYEQYF	TGTGCCAGCAGTGAAGGGGGACGGGATAAATACGAGCAGTACTTC
TRBV5-1	TRBJ2-5	.	.	CASSLGFGSETQYF	TGCGCCAGCAGCTTGGGGTTTGGGAGCGAGACCCAGTACTTC
TRBV19	TRBJ1-2	TRBD1	.	CASSYQTTGGYGYTF	TGTGCCAGTAGTTACCAAACTACAGGGGGCTATGGCTACACCTTC
TRBV28	TRBJ1-1	.	.	CAACMIGTLTNTEAFF	TGTGCCGCCTGTATGATCGGTACACTAACTAACACTGAAGCTTTCTTT
TRBV6-1	TRBJ1-5	.	few	CASSAPPDSNQPQHF	TGTGCCAGCAGTGCCCCTCCCGATAGCAATCAGCCCCAGCATTTT
TRBV9	TRBJ2-7	.	.	CASSVGTVAYEQYF	TGTGCCAGCAGCGTTGGGACGGTGGCCTACGAGCAGTACTTC
TRBV18	TRBJ2-7	TRBD1	.	CASSPDRAKDEQYF	TGTGCCAGCTCACCGGACAGGGCAAAGGACGAGCAGTACTTC
TRBV9	TRBJ1-6	.	.	CASSVEGYNSPLHF	TGTGCCAGCAGCGTTGAAGGGTATAATTCACCCCTCCACTTT
TRBV30	TRBJ1-3	.	.	CAWSTGAGNTIYF	TGTGCCTGGAGTACTGGGGCTGGAAACACCATATATTTT
TRBV28	TRBJ2-1	.	.	CASSFRGEQFF	TGTGCCAGCAGTTTCCGTGGAGAGCAGTTCTTC
TRBV30	TRBJ1-6	.	.	CAWSVRGQLNSPLHF	TGTGCCTGGAGTGTACGGGGACAACTCAATTCACCCCTCCACTTT
TRBV9	TRBJ2-7	.	.	CASSPRERSTYEQYF	TGTGCCAGCAGCCCCCGGGAAAGAAGTACCTACGAGCAGTACTTC
TRBV13	TRBJ1-3	.	.	CASSFPGRLSSGNTIYF	TGTGCCAGCAGCTTCCCGGGACGTCTGAGCTCTGGAAACACCATATATTTT
TRBV2	TRBJ2-7	TRBD1	once	CASSSTGSGQYF	TGTGCCAGCAGCTCGACAGGGTCCGGGCAGTACTTC
TRBV28	TRBJ2-7	.	.	CASGGPYTYEQYF	TGTGCCAGCGGTGGCCCATACACCTACGAGCAGTACTTC
TRBV9	TRBJ1-2	TRBD1	.	CASSPSGQGFLGYTF	TGTGCCAGCAGCCCCTCGGGACAGGGGTTTTTAGGCTACACCTTC
TRBV18	TRBJ2-4	.	.	CASSHDGKNIQYF	TGTGCCAGCTCACATGACGGGAAAAACATTCAGTACTTC
TRBV11-1	TRBJ2-1	.	once	CATSNYQQVVNEQFF	TGTGCCACCTCAAACTACCAGCAGGTAGTCAATGAGCAGTTCTTC
TRBV19	TRBJ1-5	.	.	CASSIGNQPQHF	TGTGCCAGTAGTATAGGAAATCAGCCCCAGCATTTT
TRBV6-1	TRBJ1-1	TRBD1	.	CASSVPQGGAGTEAFF	TGTGCCAGCAGTGTCCCCCAGGGGGGGGCGGGGACTGAAGCTTTCTTT
TRBV29-1	TRBJ1-2	TRBD1	.	CSVAVGQGKGGYTF	TGCAGCGTTGCCGTAGGACAGGGGAAGGGGGGCTACACCTTC
TRBV6-1	TRBJ1-6	.	.	CASYMGHNSPLHF	TGTGCCAGCTACATGGGGCATAATTCACCCCTCCACTTT
TRBV20-1	TRBJ1-1	.	.	CSARGGTEAFF	TGCAGTGCTAGAGGGGGAACTGAAGCTTTCTTT
TRBV11-2	TRBJ2-1	TRBD2	.	CASSSPPVWGLVYNEQFF	TGTGCCAGCAGCTCGCCCCCGGTCTGGGGACTAGTCTACAATGAGCAGTTCTTC
TRBV6-1	TRBJ1-2	TRBD1	.	CASSATGAYGYTF	TGTGCCAGCAGTGCGACAGGGGCCTATGGCTACACCTTC
TRBV7-3	TRBJ2-5	TRBD2	.	CASSSSGSQTQYF	TGTGCCAGCAGCTCTAGCGGGAGCCAGACCCAGTACTTC
TRBV9	TRBJ2-4	.	.	CASSVGGAKKNIQYF	TGTGCCAGCAGCGTAGGAGGGGCGAAAAAAAACATTCAGTACTTC
TRBV27	TRBJ2-3	.	.	CASSYWQGRRADTQYF	TGTGCCAGCAGTTACTGGCAGGGAAGGCGTGCTGATACGCAGTATTTT
TRBV5-4	TRBJ1-2	TRBD1	once	CASSSQTGGVEGYTF	TGTGCCAGCAGCTCCCAGACAGGGGGGGTGGAAGGCTACACCTTC
TRBV7-9	TRBJ2-7	.	.	CASSAPGNFPRGEQYF	TGTGCCAGCAGCGCCCCCGGGAATTTCCCCAGGGGCGAGCAGTACTTC
TRBV6-1	TRBJ1-2	.	.	CASSADMGTNYGYTF	TGTGCCAGCAGTGCGGACATGGGGACCAACTATGGCTACACCTTC
TRBV25-1	TRBJ2-2	.	.	CASSEYLLTGELFF	TGTGCCAGCAGTGAATACTTACTCACCGGGGAGCTGTTTTTT
TRBV9	TRBJ1-3	.	.	CASSDAGFSAGNTIYF	TGTGCCAGCAGCGATGCAGGGTTCTCGGCTGGAAACACCATATATTTT
TRBV29-1	TRBJ1-2	TRBD1	once	CSVEEGTGGSYYGYTF	TGCAGCGTTGAAGAAGGGACAGGGGGCTCATACTATGGCTACACCTTC
TRBV7-3	TRBJ2-1	.	.	CASRLPAVSNEQFF	TGTGCCAGCAGACTCCCGGCCGTGTCCAATGAGCAGTTCTTC
TRBV6-5	TRBJ1-2	.	few	CASSYGLNYGYTF	TGTGCCAGCAGTTACGGTCTAAACTATGGCTACACCTTC
TRBV18	TRBJ2-6	TRBD1	.	CASSPPGRQGSFFSGANVLTF	TGTGCCAGCTCACCACCGGGACGACAGGGGTCCTTTTTCTCTGGGGCCAACGTCCTGACTTTC
TRBV6-1	TRBJ2-7	TRBD1	.	CASSDVATGLHYEQYF	TGTGCCAGCAGTGACGTCGCGACAGGGCTTCACTACGAGCAGTACTTC
TRBV28	TRBJ1-5	.	.	CASSLSPLTDHRQTSKPQHF	TGTGCCAGCAGTCTCTCTCCCTTGACAGACCACCGTCAGACTAGCAAGCCCCAGCATTTT
TRBV4-2	TRBJ2-1	TRBD2	.	CASSPVAGGVHNEQFF	TGTGCCAGCAGCCCCGTCGCGGGAGGGGTTCACAATGAGCAGTTCTTC
TRBV15	TRBJ1-1	TRBD1	.	CATSRNRGHTEAFF	TGTGCCACCAGCAGAAACAGGGGTCACACTGAAGCTTTCTTT